This T cell receptor (beta chain) was captured by sequencing in a study of Ad26.COV2.S vaccination and SARS-CoV-2 variants. Overall study context: The donor belonged to the COV1001 Ad26.COV2.S trial arm. Ad26.COV2.S was injected intramuscularly once or twice, 56 days apart.

TCRdb's copy holds only in-frame clones and misses some; the assay was immunoSEQ multiplex PCR. This sample has some 270,000 clones, with around nine tenths found just once. V lost 5 bases, J lost 2 bases, and 22 bases stayed unmatched. Germline loops: CDR1 WNHNN, CDR2 SYGVQD (reference sequence). The length of the CDR3 is 20 residues. The treatment was: over 15 received Ad26.COV2.S at low or high dose, single or two shots; 5 received placebo; per-sample allocation not given. Collection of samples fell on day 63 after the first vaccine or placebo injection. This clonotype was obtained from a person between 18 and 59 years old who received the Ad26.COV2.S COVID-19 vaccine or a placebo. The material was peripheral blood, obtained in a trial of Ad26.COV2.S vaccine versus placebo. The chain combines TRBV10-1 with TRBJ1-2; 8 bases map to TRBD1. In nucleotides, the CDR3 is TGCGCCAGCAGTCGTTATAAGGGAACAGGGGGTGTCTTAGCCAACTATGGCTACACCTTC. Translated: CASSRYKGTGGVLANYGYTF.